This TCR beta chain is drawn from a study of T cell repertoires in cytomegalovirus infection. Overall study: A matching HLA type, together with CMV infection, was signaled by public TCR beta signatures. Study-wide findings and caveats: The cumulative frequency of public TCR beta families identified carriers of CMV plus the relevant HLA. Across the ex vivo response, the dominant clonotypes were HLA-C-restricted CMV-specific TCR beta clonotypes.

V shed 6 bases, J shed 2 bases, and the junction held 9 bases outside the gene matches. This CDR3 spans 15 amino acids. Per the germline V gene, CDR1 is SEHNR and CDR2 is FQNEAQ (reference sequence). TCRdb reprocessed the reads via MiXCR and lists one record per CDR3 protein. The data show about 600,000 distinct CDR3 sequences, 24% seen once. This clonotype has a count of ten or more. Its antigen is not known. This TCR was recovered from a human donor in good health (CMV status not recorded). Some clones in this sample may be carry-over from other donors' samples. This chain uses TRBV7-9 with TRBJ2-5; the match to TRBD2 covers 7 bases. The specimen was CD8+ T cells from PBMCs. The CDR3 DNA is TGTGCCAGCAGTTATCGGATGGGGGGGCAAGAGACCCAGTACTTC. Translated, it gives CASSYRMGGQETQYF.